This T cell receptor beta chain comes out of a study of graft-versus-host responses after intestinal transplantation. Study-level information: Each recipient received a multivisceral, liver-intestinal, or isolated intestinal graft. Each recipient received anti-thymocyte globulin induction, then tacrolimus and steroids for approximately 3 years.

Study-wide findings and caveats: Recipient marrow harbored GvH clones, some of which surfaced first in ileum or blood. The study found high graft-versus-host to host-versus-graft clonal ratios in allografts of patients with graft-donor T cell macrochimerism.

This CDR3 has 19 residues. Trimming shortened V by 5 bases and J by 1 base, and 24 bases separated the two germline ends. CDR1 is SEHNR and CDR2 is FQNEAQ in the germline V gene (reference sequence). Assay: immunoSEQ multiplex PCR; the TCRdb copy retains only in-frame clones and omits some. The sample lists 28,000 or so clones, roughly 80% seen once, with roughly 19% in the top ten. Comment on this clone: Antigen: not known.

The sample consisted of unstimulated CD8+ T cells sorted from spleen or lymph node cells, taken before intestinal transplant. J is TRBJ1-3 and V is TRBV7-9; perhaps TRBD1 as D (6 bases). The TCR was taken from a human donor who received an intestinal transplant. DNA for the CDR3: TGTGCCAGCAGCCCGGTGGGGGGGCCCGGATCGCTTTCTGGAAACACCATATATTTT. It translates to CASSPVGGPGSLSGNTIYF.